These 24 T cell receptor beta chains were all obtained from the same sample, sequenced in a study of shared clonotypes between healthy human individuals. Naive CD8 cells lacked CD45RO, underwent positive selection for CCR7 and left out terminally differentiated effector memory CD45RA+ cells. The assay was immunoSEQ multiplex PCR, and TCRdb's table has in-frame clones only and misses some. The table lists more than 2 million clones, around 93% of them singletons. Material for sequencing was naive CD8+ T cells from PBMCs. The receptor set was obtained from a young man in good health. Some clones in this sample may be carry-over from other donors' samples.

A remark on this clone: Other DNA sequences in the same sample also yield this CDR3. The chain joins TRBV28 to TRBJ1-1; D is uncertain. The CDR3 length is 13 residues. V lost 4 bases, J lost 5 bases, and 11 bases lay in between. Germline V gene data show CDR1 as MDHEN and CDR2 as SYDVKM. This chain's CDR3 is CASSSPRGTEAFF. DNA of the CDR3: TGTGCCAGCAGTTCCCCTCGGGGAACTGAAGCTTTCTTT.

The chain couples TRBV27 to TRBJ2-3, with a possible D match to TRBD1 (6 bases). The germline V and J ends were trimmed by 0 bases and 4 bases, with 14 bases remaining between them. CDR3 length: 16 residues. Per the germline V gene, CDR1 is MNHEY and CDR2 is SMNVEV (reference sequence). The CDR3 sequence is CASSLSAGEKADTQYF. The CDR3 DNA reads as TGTGCCAGCAGTTTATCCGCAGGGGAGAAGGCAGATACGCAGTATTTT.

The chain employs TRBV6-1 and TRBJ1-5; D gene unclear. CDR1 is MNHNS, CDR2 SASEGT, per germline. Trimming took 0 bases from V and 7 from J, leaving 7 bases between them. The CDR3 runs 13 residues. The DNA for the CDR3 is TGTGCCAGCAGTGAAGCTGGTCGGCAGCCCCAGCATTTT. It is translated as CASSEAGRQPQHF.

The chain recombines TRBV5-6 with TRBJ2-4; D remains ambiguous. V lost 2 bases and J 0 bases, leaving 3 bases between the germline ends. The CDR3 is 13 amino acids. Germline V gives CDR1 SGHDT, CDR2 YYEEEE. The CDR3 sequence: CASSFTAKNIQYF. Here the CDR3 DNA reads TGTGCCAGCAGCTTCACAGCCAAAAACATTCAGTACTTC.

The chain is built from TRBV7-3 and TRBJ2-1; D possibly corresponds to TRBD2 (5 bases). The CDR3 spans 15 residues. Germline V gene lookup returns CDR1 SGHTA and CDR2 FQGTGA. The V end was cut by 5 bases, the J end by 4 bases, with 15 bases between. CDR3 sequence reads: CASSPVYGEYNEQFF. CDR3 in DNA: TGTGCCAGCAGCCCAGTGTATGGGGAGTACAATGAGCAGTTCTTC.

The chain has TRBV5-1 and TRBJ2-7; 8 nucleotides agree with TRBD2. CDR1 is SGHRS and CDR2 is YFSETQ in the germline V gene. J gave up 5 bases and V 5 bases, and 12 bases lay outside the gene matches. The CDR3 runs 15 residues. The CDR3 bases are TGCGCCAGCAGAAATGATCCGGGACTAGTAGACGAGCAGTACTTC. This encodes CASRNDPGLVDEQYF.

This clone showed up just once. Other DNA sequences within the sample encode an identical CDR3. The chain joins TRBV6-1 to TRBJ1-1; D unclear. The CDR3 has 14 amino acids. Per germline, CDR1 MNHNS and CDR2 SASEGT. The germline V and J ends were trimmed by 1 base and 0 bases, with 6 bases remaining between them. DNA for the CDR3: TGTGCCAGCAGTGAAGGTCGGCTGAACACTGAAGCTTTCTTT. Its protein product is CASSEGRLNTEAFF.

DNA for the CDR3: TGTGCCAGCAGCTTAGGGGTCTTTAGGGGACAGGATGACAATGAGCAGTTCTTC. This codes for CASSLGVFRGQDDNEQFF. The chain recombines TRBV5-6 with TRBJ2-1, with 8 bases identical to TRBD1. The CDR3 totals 18 residues. J was trimmed by 5 bases and V by 2 bases; bases with no gene match: 15. CDR1 SGHDT and CDR2 YYEEEE come from the germline V gene. Drawing the rest from reference TRBV5-6 and TRBJ2-1, the complete variable domain is DAGVTQSPTHLIKTRGQQVTLRCSPKSGHDTVSWYQQALGQGPQFIFQYYEEEERQRGNFPDRFSGHQFPNYSSELNVNALLLGDSALYLCASSLGVFRGQDDNEQFFGPGTRLTVL.

This clone was detected once. This chain connects TRBV7-8 to TRBJ2-7; TRBD1 aligns across 10 bases. The CDR3 runs to 16 residues. Germline lookup yields CDR1 SGHVS and CDR2 FQNEAQ. V trimming: 5 bases; J trimming: 4 bases; junction bases outside the gene matches: 11. The CDR3 protein is CASSPQTGQGIYEQYF. In DNA form, the CDR3 reads TGTGCCAGCAGCCCCCAGACGGGACAGGGGATTTACGAGCAGTACTTC.

V usage is TRBV27 and J usage is TRBJ2-5, with 7 bases matching TRBD2. The germline CDR1 and CDR2 sequences are MNHEY and SMNVEV (reference sequence). J lost 5 bases, V lost 5 bases, and 5 bases had no gene match. The CDR3 extends over 13 amino acids. CDR3: CASSGFSGETQYF. The CDR3 nucleotides read TGTGCCAGCAGTGGGTTTAGCGGGGAGACCCAGTACTTC.

This chain links TRBV6-4 with TRBJ2-2; 7 bases are shared with TRBD1. The germline CDR1 and CDR2 sequences are MRHNA and SNTAGT. This CDR3 comprises 14 residues. V shed 6 bases and J 0 bases; nucleotides not matched to a gene: 1. The CDR3 DNA reads as TGTGCCAGCAGACAGGGGACGAACACCGGGGAGCTGTTTTTT. It encodes CASRQGTNTGELFF.

The V call is TRBV5-1, the J call TRBJ1-1, with D possibly TRBD1 on 5 matching bases. The CDR3 consists of 15 residues. CDR1 is SGHRS and CDR2 is YFSETQ in the germline V gene. Trimming took 0 bases from V and 0 from J, leaving 9 bases between them. The CDR3 DNA sequence: TGCGCCAGCAGCTTGGTCCAGGGCATGAACACTGAAGCTTTCTTT. This sequence encodes CASSLVQGMNTEAFF.

The chain recombines TRBV11-2 with TRBJ2-3, with D possibly matching TRBD2 (5 bases). The CDR3 is 14 residues long. Trimming removed 2 bases at V and 2 bases at J, with 8 bases between. Germline V gene lookup returns CDR1 SGHAT and CDR2 FQNNGV. Written as DNA, the CDR3 is TGTGCCAGCAGCTTAACCGGGAACACAGATACGCAGTATTTT. This encodes CASSLTGNTDTQYF. Based on the CDR3 plus reference TRBV11-2 and TRBJ2-3, the full variable domain is EAGVAQSPRYKIIEKRQSVAFWCNPISGHATLYWYQQILGQGPKLLIQFQNNGVVDDSQLPKDRFSAERLKGVDSTLKIQPAKLEDSAVYLCASSLTGNTDTQYFGPGTRLTVL.

This chain links TRBV2 with TRBJ2-5; 8 bases are a match to TRBD1. The CDR3 extends over 16 amino acids. J was trimmed by 2 bases and V by 6 bases; bases with no gene match: 11. Germline V gives CDR1 SNHLY, CDR2 FYNNEI. The DNA of the CDR3 is TGTGCCAGCAGCAAAAGGGAGACAGGGGCACAAGAGACCCAGTACTTC. Translating gives CASSKRETGAQETQYF.

The chain couples TRBV9 to TRBJ1-2; TRBD1 matches at 8 bases. Germline V gene lookup returns CDR1 SGDLS and CDR2 YYNGEE. The CDR3 covers 16 residues. The junction had 10 bases not matched to a gene; V was cut back by 2 bases and J by 4 bases. The CDR3 loop is CASSVSYGQGLYGYTF. In nucleotides, the CDR3 is TGTGCCAGCAGCGTTAGTTACGGACAGGGCCTCTATGGCTACACCTTC.

This sequence joins TRBV29-1 and TRBJ2-7; TRBD2 might be the D (6 bases). Per the germline V gene, CDR1 is SQVTM and CDR2 is ANQGSEA. This CDR3 is 16 amino acids long. V was trimmed by 5 bases and J by 3 bases, leaving 23 bases between them. The CDR3 here is CSVFGASSAVSYEQYF. In DNA form, the CDR3 reads TGCAGCGTTTTTGGGGCTTCTAGCGCTGTAAGCTACGAGCAGTACTTC.

The V call is TRBV2, the J call TRBJ2-2; D may be TRBD1 or TRBD2 (6 bases each). The CDR3 consists of 15 residues. Germline V gene lookup returns CDR1 SNHLY and CDR2 FYNNEI. Trimming cost V 4 bases and J 4 bases, with 13 bases left between them. The CDR3 sequence is CASSVGGAGTGELFF. CDR3 nucleotides: TGTGCCAGCAGTGTGGGGGGCGCTGGCACCGGGGAGCTGTTTTTT.

The chain is built from TRBV2 and TRBJ2-7; 7 bases fit TRBD2. Germline CDR1 SNHLY, CDR2 FYNNEI. The CDR3 has 13 residues. The V segment lost 6 bases and the J segment 3 bases; nucleotides outside the gene matches: 5. The CDR3 region is CASSSGLGYEQYF. CDR3 coding DNA: TGTGCCAGCAGCTCTGGACTAGGCTACGAGCAGTACTTC.

To note about this clone: Other DNA sequences of this sample code for an identical CDR3. V usage is TRBV7-9 and J usage is TRBJ2-1; D call uncertain. Trimming cost V 1 base and J 5 bases, with 6 bases left between them. Per the germline V gene, CDR1 is SEHNR and CDR2 is FQNEAQ (reference sequence). The CDR3 contains 13 residues. The CDR3 nucleotides are TGTGCCAGCAGCTTAGGGCAGAACAATGAGCAGTTCTTC. Translated, it gives CASSLGQNNEQFF.

The chain joins TRBV27 to TRBJ2-2; D gene ambiguous. V was shortened by 5 bases and J by 6 bases, with 13 bases between the two germline ends. The germline V gene encodes CDR1 MNHEY and CDR2 SMNVEV (reference sequence). The CDR3 is 14 residues long. DNA for the CDR3: TGTGCCAGCAGTCCTATACCTTCTGCCGGGGAGCTGTTTTTT. Protein: CASSPIPSAGELFF.

The gene calls are TRBV10-3 and TRBJ1-1, with D possibly TRBD1 on 5 matching bases. Deletions cut 9 bases from V and 5 bases from J, with 25 bases between. CDR1 and CDR2 (germline): ENHRY, SYGVKD. The CDR3 covers 16 residues. This CDR3 is CAIRTGLGGLETEAFF. The CDR3, as DNA: TGTGCCATTCGGACCGGTTTGGGGGGGTTGGAGACTGAAGCTTTCTTT.

The CDR3 sequence: CASSSLAGRLEQFF. The CDR3 DNA follows: TGTGCCAGCAGCTCACTAGCGGGACGCCTTGAGCAGTTCTTC. The rearrangement joins TRBV7-9 to TRBJ2-1, with 10 bases fitting TRBD2. This CDR3 has 14 residues. Per the germline V gene, CDR1 is SEHNR and CDR2 is FQNEAQ (reference sequence). V was clipped by 4 bases and J by 9 bases; unmatched bases: 6.

In this sample, this clone turned up once. The chain uses TRBV27 and TRBJ2-7, with TRBD2 as a possible D gene (6 bases). V lost 2 bases and J 0 bases, leaving 14 bases between the germline ends. The CDR3 covers 16 residues. Germline values: CDR1 MNHEY, CDR2 SMNVEV (reference sequence). CDR3 protein: CASSLRGLVSSYEQYF. The CDR3 DNA follows: TGTGCCAGCAGTTTACGGGGACTGGTGTCCTCCTACGAGCAGTACTTC.

This clone was counted only a few times. The chain joins TRBV9 to TRBJ2-3, with 8 bases lining up with TRBD1. V lost 4 bases, J lost 1 base, and 5 bases stayed unmatched. Looked up from germline, CDR1 is SGDLS and CDR2 is YYNGEE. There are 15 residues in the CDR3. CDR3 loop: CASSPPDRGTDTQYF. CDR3 nucleotides: TGTGCCAGCAGCCCCCCGGACAGGGGCACAGATACGCAGTATTTT. The full variable domain, with the rest looked up from reference TRBV9 and TRBJ2-3, is DSGVTQTPKHLITATGQRVTLRCSPRSGDLSVYWYQQSLDQGLQFLIQYYNGEERAKGNILERFSAQQFPDLHSELNLSSLELGDSALYFCASSPPDRGTDTQYFGPGTRLTVL.